Listed below are T cell receptor beta chains from one sample, sequenced in a study of tumor-infiltrating lymphocytes in primary liver carcinoma. TCRdb reprocessed the multiplex PCR reads with MiXCR, giving one entry per CDR3 protein. The sample consists of approximately 320,000 distinct CDR3 sequences, around 50% of them appearing once. Sequenced: peripheral blood. The receptors shown here come from a woman in her 30s with primary liver carcinoma and hepatitis B virus infection. The CDR3 runs from the conserved cysteine through the conserved F or W. The D gene is left open where the match is weak. A row's size may be missing; if present it is once, few, many or a size class.

cdr3_length | j_call | d_call | v_call | clone_size | cdr3_nt | cdr3_aa
16 | TRBJ2-5 | - | TRBV12-3/TRBV12-4 | - | TGTGCCGGCAGCTCGCTGCGGACACGGGAAAAAGAGACCCAGTACTTC | CAGSSLRTREKETQYF
17 | TRBJ2-6 | - | TRBV11-2 | many | TGTGCCAGCAGCAGGACAGTCCTCGGCTCTGGGGCCAACGTCCTGACTTTC | CASSRTVLGSGANVLTF
13 | TRBJ2-1 | - | TRBV2 | - | TGTGCCAGCAGCCCCGACTGGAACAATGAGCAGTTCTTC | CASSPDWNNEQFF
13 | TRBJ2-1 | - | TRBV11-2 | once | TGTGCCAGCAGGGCAGGGGGGTACAATGAGCAGTGCTTC | CASRAGGYNEQCF
16 | TRBJ1-2 | TRBD1 | TRBV5-6 | few | TGTGCCAGCAGCTTGGGACCGACAGGGAGGGCCTATGGCTACACCTTC | CASSLGPTGRAYGYTF
17 | TRBJ2-3 | - | TRBV11-2 | - | TGTGCCAGCAGTCCGGTGGCAGGACCGACTAGCACAGATACGCAGTATTTT | CASSPVAGPTSTDTQYF
14 | TRBJ1-1 | - | TRBV5-6 | few | TGTGCCAGCAGCCCAACAATGATGAACACTGAAGCTTTCTTT | CASSPTMMNTEAFF
14 | TRBJ2-3 | TRBD2 | TRBV6-5 | few | TGTGCCAGCAGTGTTAGCGGGACCGGAGATACGCAGTATTTT | CASSVSGTGDTQYF
14 | TRBJ2-3 | - | TRBV7-8 | - | TGTGCCAGCAGGGGACGTGATCGCACAGATACGCACTATTTT | CASRGRDRTDTHYF
16 | TRBJ2-1 | TRBD2 | TRBV6-1 | many | TGTGCCAGCAGTCCGATAGCGGGATTGATTAGGAATGAGCAGTTCTTC | CASSPIAGLIRNEQFF
15 | TRBJ2-2 | - | TRBV11-2 | few | TGTGCAAGCAGCTTACTGGTGGCTAAGACCGGGGAGCTGTCTTTT | CASSLLVAKTGELSF
17 | TRBJ2-7 | - | TRBV6-5 | - | TGTGCCAGCAGTTACTCGAGGGGCCCCGAGAGCTCCTACGAGCAGTACTTC | CASSYSRGPESSYEQYF
15 | TRBJ2-2 | - | TRBV11-2 | many | TGTGCCAGCAGCTTAGTCTCCAGGGGTGCCGGGGAGCTGTTTTTT | CASSLVSRGAGELFF
14 | TRBJ2-1 | - | TRBV12-3/TRBV12-4 | - | TGTGTCAGCAATTTAGGGCAGTTCGACAATGAGCAGTTCTTC | CVSNLGQFDNEQFF
17 | TRBJ2-7 | - | TRBV5-5 | - | TGTGCCAGCAGCTTGGTTTCCGGGGGCTTAAGGGACTACGAGCAGTACTTC | CASSLVSGGLRDYEQYF
14 | TRBJ2-7 | - | TRBV5-4 | - | TGTGCCAGCAGCTTGGAAGGTCCTTCCCACGAGCAGTACTTC | CASSLEGPSHEQYF
14 | TRBJ2-7 | TRBD2 | TRBV6-6 | - | TGTGCCAGCAGTTCGGTTAGCGGGCTCTACGAGCAGTACTTC | CASSSVSGLYEQYF
13 | TRBJ2-7 | - | TRBV4-2 | - | TGTGCCAACAGAGGAGGTACTTCCTACGAGCAGTACTTC | CANRGGTSYEQYF
17 | TRBJ2-2 | TRBD1 | TRBV6-5 | - | TGTGCCAGCAGTTACTCCGGGACAGGCCGGAACACCGGGGAGCTGTTTTTT | CASSYSGTGRNTGELFF
14 | TRBJ2-4 | - | TRBV6-1 | - | TGTGCTAGCAGCGCTATTACCGTGACAGACATTCAGTACTTC | CASSAITVTDIQYF
18 | TRBJ2-2 | TRBD2 | TRBV4-1 | - | TGCGCCAGCAGGGCCTGGACTAGCGGACTCCAGAACACCGGGGAGCTGTTTTTT | CASRAWTSGLQNTGELFF
15 | TRBJ1-2 | TRBD1 | TRBV7-9 | - | TGTGCCAGCAGCCCAACGGGACAGGGGGCGGAGGGCTACACCTTC | CASSPTGQGAEGYTF
15 | TRBJ2-6 | - | TRBV18 | - | TGTGCCAGCTCACCACTTCGCTCTGGGGCCAACGCCCTGACTTTC | CASSPLRSGANALTF
15 | TRBJ1-6 | TRBD1 | TRBV6-5 | few | TGTGCCAGCAGTAACACCGGGACAGTTAATTCACCCCTCCACTTT | CASSNTGTVNSPLHF
16 | TRBJ1-1 | - | TRBV6-5 | - | TGTGCCAGCAGTTACAAGATGCGGGGGCATGGCACTGAAGCTTTCTTT | CASSYKMRGHGTEAFF
14 | TRBJ2-1 | - | TRBV11-2 | - | TGTGCCAGCAGCTTAGTAGATCTCGAAAGTAATAAGTTCTTC | CASSLVDLESNKFF
12 | TRBJ2-3 | - | TRBV29-1 | - | TGCGGCTTCCGACAGGTTGGAGATACGCAGTATTTT | CGFRQVGDTQYF
16 | TRBJ1-5 | - | TRBV11-2 | many | TGTGCCAGCAGCTTAAATTTCGGGACATCAAATCAGCCCCAGCATTTT | CASSLNFGTSNQPQHF
15 | TRBJ2-5 | - | TRBV7-8 | many | TGTGCCAGCAGCAAACGGGGGGCAGGGGAAGAGACCCAGTACTTC | CASSKRGAGEETQYF
16 | TRBJ2-3 | TRBD2 | TRBV10-3 | - | TGTGCCATCAGTGATGGACTAGCGGGTGACACAGATACGCAGTATTTT | CAISDGLAGDTDTQYF
15 | TRBJ2-3 | TRBD2 | TRBV6-5 | few | TGTGTCAGCAGCTATAGCGGGAGCGTTCAAGATACGCAGTATTTT | CVSSYSGSVQDTQYF
16 | TRBJ2-7 | - | TRBV11-3 | - | TGTGCCAGTAGCTTAGTGGCGATTAGCGGCTCCTACGAGCAGTACTTC | CASSLVAISGSYEQYF
13 | TRBJ2-7 | - | TRBV10-3 | - | TGTGCCTTCAGTGGGGGGACAGTCTACGAGCAGTACTTC | CAFSGGTVYEQYF
15 | TRBJ2-1 | - | TRBV12-3/TRBV12-4 | - | TGTGCCAGCAGTTTCGGCGATCCGACCTACAATGAGCGGTTCTTC | CASSFGDPTYNERFF
13 | TRBJ1-1 | TRBD1 | TRBV30 | once | TGTGCCTGGAAACCGGGACAGGTGTCTGAAGCTTTCTTT | CAWKPGQVSEAFF
16 | TRBJ2-7 | TRBD1 | TRBV10-2 | few | TGCGCCAGCAGTGGAGCCCCGACAGGGGCCACGTCCGAGCAGTACTTC | CASSGAPTGATSEQYF
18 | TRBJ2-1 | TRBD2 | TRBV10-3 | few | TGTGCCACCTCGCCCGGGACTAGCGGGGGACCGACTTACAATGAGCAGTTCTTC | CATSPGTSGGPTYNEQFF
15 | TRBJ2-6 | TRBD1 | TRBV12-3/TRBV12-4 | - | TGTGCCAGCACCCGACAGGGCTCTGGGGCCGACGTCCTGACTTTC | CASTRQGSGADVLTF
14 | TRBJ2-5 | - | TRBV11-2 | - | TGTGCCAGCAGCTTAGATCCATCCAGCGGGACCCAGTACTTC | CASSLDPSSGTQYF
14 | TRBJ2-2 | - | TRBV30 | - | TGTGCCTGGAGTAGGGCCTCGAACACCGGGGAGCTGTTTTTT | CAWSRASNTGELFF
17 | TRBJ2-3 | - | TRBV11-2 | once | TGTGCCAGCAGCTTAACCCCCTGGGCGGATGTGAAAGATGCGCAGTATTTT | CASSLTPWADVKDAQYF
12 | TRBJ2-1 | TRBD2 | TRBV29-1 | many | TGCAGCGTTACTAGCGGGAGCAATGAGCAGTTCTTC | CSVTSGSNEQFF
17 | TRBJ2-3 | - | TRBV29-1 | many | TGCAGCGTTGCGGCCTTGGTAACAGGATTGTCCACAGATACGCAGTATTTT | CSVAALVTGLSTDTQYF
17 | TRBJ1-6 | - | TRBV28 | - | TGTGCCAGCAGTGGCCGGGGGGTAGGGACCTATAATTCACCCCTCCACTTT | CASSGRGVGTYNSPLHF
12 | TRBJ1-2 | - | TRBV6-6 | many | TGTGCCAGCAGTTTGGGCGGGGATGGCTACACCTTC | CASSLGGDGYTF
13 | TRBJ1-1 | - | TRBV5-6 | - | TGTGCCAGCAGCCTGGGGGGGTCCCCTGAAGCTTTCTTT | CASSLGGSPEAFF
17 | TRBJ2-6 | - | TRBV29-1 | - | TGCAGCGTTGAAGTTACCGACACAAGCTCTGGGGCCGACCTCCTGACTTTC | CSVEVTDTSSGADLLTF
16 | TRBJ1-4 | - | TRBV7-9 | few | TGTGCCAGCAGCCTGTCCAGCAGTGCAACTAATGAAAAACTGTTTTTT | CASSLSSSATNEKLFF
14 | TRBJ2-7 | - | TRBV11-2 | - | TGTGCCGGCAGCTTGGACAGAGGGCCTTACGAGCAGTACTTC | CAGSLDRGPYEQYF
15 | TRBJ2-2 | - | TRBV5-6 | - | TGTGCTAGCAGCTTGGCACCCAGAGTCACCGGAAAGCTGTTTTTT | CASSLAPRVTGKLFF
15 | TRBJ2-1 | - | TRBV12-3/TRBV12-4 | once | TGTGTCAGCGGTCGTTGGGGAACAGTAGCCAATGAGCAGTTCTTC | CVSGRWGTVANEQFF